This is a list of T cell receptor beta chains from one sample in a study of cytomegalovirus exposure and HLA in healthy donors. Profiling relied on immunoSEQ multiplex PCR, and the TCRdb table lists in-frame clones only, not all of them. The data hold about 140,000 clones, with about four fifths observed a single time. Sequencing was done on a sample of PBMCs. The receptors were sampled from a man aged 40-49 years in good health and CMV-seronegative. CDR3s include the opening cysteine and the closing phenylalanine or tryptophan. D genes are given only for firm matches. Expanded clones get a size class; other rows say once, few or many, or leave the size out.

v_gene	d_gene	j_gene	abundance	CDR3nt	CDR3aa
TRBV6-4	TRBD2	TRBJ2-3	few	TGTGCCAGCAGTGATCTAGCGGGGGGAAGCACAGATACGCAGTATTTT	CASSDLAGGSTDTQYF
TRBV10-3	TRBD2	TRBJ2-1	.	TGTGCCATCAGGACTAGCGGGCGTTCATACAATGAGCAGTTCTTC	CAIRTSGRSYNEQFF
TRBV6-6	TRBD2	TRBJ2-1	.	TGTGCCAGCATTGGAGCGGGGGCACACTCCTACAATGAGCAGTTCTTC	CASIGAGAHSYNEQFF
TRBV2	.	TRBJ2-6	.	TGTGCCAGCAATAGGAGAGGGGGGGCCAACGTCCTGACTTTC	CASNRRGGANVLTF
TRBV6-6	.	TRBJ1-4	.	TGTGCCACCAGCCAGGGGTGGGCAACTAATGAAAAACTGTTTTTT	CATSQGWATNEKLFF
TRBV5-4	TRBD1	TRBJ1-4	.	TGTGCCAGCAGCTATTACAGGGGCTTTAATGAAGAACTGTTTTTT	CASSYYRGFNEELFF
TRBV19	.	TRBJ1-1	.	TGTGCCAGTACCCCCGGACTTCCTGGGGTTGACACTGAAGCTTTCTTT	CASTPGLPGVDTEAFF
TRBV9	.	TRBJ1-2	.	TGTGCCAGCAGCGTAGCGGGAGCCCCCACCTTC	CASSVAGAPTF
TRBV9	.	TRBJ1-3	.	TGTGCCAGCAGCCCTGGGCAGGGGTTGAGGGGAAACACCATATATTTT	CASSPGQGLRGNTIYF
TRBV28	.	TRBJ1-5	.	TGTGCCAGCAGTTTCAAGAGGGTCAATCAGCCCCAGCATTTT	CASSFKRVNQPQHF
TRBV7-2	TRBD1	TRBJ2-5	.	TGTGCCAGCAGCTTGGGGACAGGATTGGTCCAAGAGACCCAGTACTTC	CASSLGTGLVQETQYF
TRBV6-1	.	TRBJ1-5	.	TGTGCCAGCAGTGAACACAGACCAGCTAATCAGCCCCAGCATTTT	CASSEHRPANQPQHF
TRBV5-1	TRBD1	TRBJ2-5	.	TGCGCCAGCAGCTCGGGACAGGGGGCCCAAGAGACCCAGTACTTC	CASSSGQGAQETQYF
TRBV7-8	TRBD1	TRBJ2-7	.	TGTGCCAGCAGCTTAGGGTCAGGGGGCGACGAGCAGTACTTC	CASSLGSGGDEQYF
TRBV5-1	TRBD2	TRBJ2-7	.	TGCGCCAGCAGCCCGGAGGGGAGGGCGGTCGCGTACTTC	CASSPEGRAVAYF
TRBV6-6	TRBD1	TRBJ1-1	.	TGTGCCAGCAGCCCCCGGGACAGGGGAATGAACACTGAAGCTTTCTTT	CASSPRDRGMNTEAFF
TRBV6-1	.	TRBJ1-6	.	TGTGCCAGCAGTGGGGGGGGCAGCTCCTATAATTCACCCCTCCACTTT	CASSGGGSSYNSPLHF
TRBV19	.	TRBJ1-5	.	TGTGCCAGTAGTATAAGTTTTCGGGGGGGCAATCAGCCCCAGCATTTT	CASSISFRGGNQPQHF
TRBV2	.	TRBJ2-7	.	TGTGCCAGCAGTGTTTTTCTTTCCTACGAGCAGTACTTC	CASSVFLSYEQYF
TRBV14	TRBD1	TRBJ1-6	.	TGTGCCAGCAGCGTTCGGGACAGTGATAATTCACCCCTCCACTTT	CASSVRDSDNSPLHF
TRBV6-6	TRBD1	TRBJ2-5	.	TGTGCCAGCAATCAGGGGGCGTTTCAAGAGACCCAGTACTTC	CASNQGAFQETQYF
TRBV19	TRBD1	TRBJ1-6	.	TGTGCCAGTAGTCCTACAGGGGGTACTAATTCACCCCTCCACTTT	CASSPTGGTNSPLHF
TRBV5-1	TRBD2	TRBJ2-6	few	TGCGCCAGCAGCTTCCATTCTGCGGGGGACGGGGCCAACGTCCTGACTTTC	CASSFHSAGDGANVLTF
TRBV6-5	TRBD1	TRBJ1-1	.	TGTGCCAGCAGACGGACAGGGCCGAACACTGAAGCTTTCTTT	CASRRTGPNTEAFF
TRBV30	TRBD2	TRBJ2-2	.	TGTGCCTGGAGAATAGCGGGGGCTGACGGGGAGCTGTTTTTT	CAWRIAGADGELFF
TRBV7-6	TRBD2	TRBJ2-1	.	TGTGCCAGCAGCTTAGCCGGTGTTGCGGGGGGACACGAGCAGTTCTTC	CASSLAGVAGGHEQFF
TRBV7-2	TRBD2	TRBJ2-5	.	TGTGCCAGCAGCTTATGGGGGGGTGAGGGCGAGACCCAGTACTTC	CASSLWGGEGETQYF
TRBV5-1	TRBD1	TRBJ2-2	.	TGCGCCAGCTTTTTGACAGGGTCCACCGGGGAGCTGTTTTTT	CASFLTGSTGELFF
TRBV9	.	TRBJ1-6	.	TGTGCCAGCAGCGTAGGGGGCAGGGAGGATTCACCCCTCCACTTT	CASSVGGREDSPLHF
TRBV5-1	.	TRBJ2-6	.	TGCGCCAGCAGCGTGATAGCCGCTGGGGCCAACGTCCTGACTTTC	CASSVIAAGANVLTF
TRBV4-1	.	TRBJ1-1	.	TGCGCCAGCAGCCAAGGGGGGGGTGCTTTCTTT	CASSQGGGAFF
TRBV19	.	TRBJ2-7	.	TGTGCCAGTAGTACGACGCTAGCGCCGATCTACGAGCAGTACTTC	CASSTTLAPIYEQYF
TRBV2	TRBD2	TRBJ2-7	.	TGTGCCAGCAAGGGACTAGGCCCCTACGAGCAGTACTTC	CASKGLGPYEQYF
TRBV11-2	.	TRBJ1-2	.	TGTGCCAGCAGCTCATTTGGGCCCCTTGGCTACACCTTC	CASSSFGPLGYTF
TRBV19	.	TRBJ2-7	.	TGTGCCAGTAGTCCACCAGGACGGACAGCCTCCTACGAGCAGTACTTC	CASSPPGRTASYEQYF
TRBV5-1	.	TRBJ2-5	few	TGCGCCAGCAGCTCGGACGGGAACCAAGAGACCCAGTACTTC	CASSSDGNQETQYF